The 12 T cell receptor beta chains in this list originate from one sample, sequenced in a study of technical replicates of blood from a few donors. Sequenced by immunoSEQ multiplex PCR; TCRdb stores in-frame clones only, minus some. The sample consists of about 84,000 clones, roughly 92% of them appearing once. Sequencing was done on a sample of T cells isolated from PBMCs. The receptors shown here come from a human donor in good health.

In nucleotides, the CDR3 is TGTGCCAGCAGCTTTGGTAGGCTAGCGGGAGTTGAGGTCGGGGAGCTGTTTTTT. It codes for CASSFGRLAGVEVGELFF. The J gene is TRBJ2-2, the V gene TRBV12-1; the D call in the table, TRBD2, was not verified against the DNA. TRBV12-1 is a recognized pseudogene. CDR3 length: 18 residues.

This chain connects TRBV5-1 to TRBJ2-7; TRBD1 agrees at 7 bases. CDR3 length: 15 amino acids. Germline-derived CDR1 and CDR2 are SGHRS and YFSETQ. V shed 4 bases and J 4 bases; nucleotides not matched to a gene: 11. DNA of the CDR3: TGCGCCAGCAGCCCCAACCCGGGACAGCCGTACGAGCAGTACTTC. The encoded protein is CASSPNPGQPYEQYF.

J is TRBJ2-7 and V is TRBV11-3, with 7 bases matching TRBD2. This CDR3 has 16 amino acids. V shed 3 bases and J 1 base; nucleotides not matched to a gene: 9. Per the germline V gene, CDR1 is SGHNT and CDR2 is YENEEA. The CDR3 loop is CASSFQSGGGSYEQYF. DNA for the CDR3: TGTGCCAGCAGCTTCCAGAGCGGCGGGGGTTCCTACGAGCAGTACTTC.

The chain recombines TRBV18 with TRBJ1-1; TRBD1 matches 10 bases. CDR3 length: 15 amino acids. The germline gives CDR1 KGHSH, CDR2 LQKENI. Trimming cost V 2 bases and J 3 bases; bases outside gene matches: 3. The CDR3 DNA reads TGTGCCAGCTCACCAAGGACAGGGGGATACACTGAAGCTTTCTTT. Translation gives CASSPRTGGYTEAFF.

In this sample, this clone turned up once. The chain is built from TRBV19 and TRBJ2-2; TRBD1 agrees at 7 bases. This CDR3 contains 15 residues. V lost 5 bases and J lost 0; bases outside the gene matches: 3. Germline V CDR1 and CDR2: LNHDA, SQIVND (reference sequence). Here the CDR3 reads CASSPGTANTGELFF. The CDR3 DNA is TGTGCCAGTAGTCCAGGGACAGCGAACACCGGGGAGCTGTTTTTT. Full variable domain (missing parts from reference TRBV19 and TRBJ2-2): DGGITQSPKYLFRKEGQNVTLSCEQNLNHDAMYWYRQDPGQGLRLIYYSQIVNDFQKGDIAEGYSVSREKKESFPLTVTSAQKNPTAFYLCASSPGTANTGELFFGEGSRLTVL.

The V gene is TRBV6-1, the J gene TRBJ2-7; weak D call: TRBD2 (6 bases). V was clipped by 4 bases and J by 7 bases, with 11 bases between them. The CDR3 extends over 12 amino acids. CDR1 and CDR2 (germline): MNHNS, SASEGT. DNA of the CDR3: TGTGCCAGCAGTGCCCCGGGGAGGGAGCAGTACTTC. Translation gives CASSAPGREQYF.

The chain employs TRBV11-2 and TRBJ2-7; the match to TRBD2 covers 10 bases. Germline loops: CDR1 SGHAT, CDR2 FQNNGV. The V gene end was trimmed by 6 bases and the J gene end by 0 bases; junction bases not matched to a gene: 2. This CDR3 region has 14 residues. This chain's CDR3 is CASSSSGGSYEQYF. The CDR3 bases are TGTGCCAGCAGTTCTAGCGGGGGCTCCTACGAGCAGTACTTC.

The rearrangement links TRBV30 to TRBJ1-2; no clear D. Trimming stripped 1 base from V and 8 bases from J, with 14 bases between. The CDR3 totals 13 residues. Germline V lookup: CDR1 GTSNPN, CDR2 SVGIG (reference sequence). The CDR3 DNA is TGTGCCTGGAGTGCCTCGTTGGAGAGAGGCTACACCTTC. Translated: CAWSASLERGYTF.

As regards this clone: The junction shows a germline mismatch at one end, possibly a read error. J is TRBJ2-4 and V is TRBV5-4; D might be TRBD2 (6 bases). Germline assignment: CDR1 SGHNT and CDR2 YYREEE (reference sequence). The CDR3 is made up of 14 amino acids. The CDR3 DNA sequence: TGTGCCAGCAGTTTGGTCGGGGGAAGGGACATTCAGTACTTC. As protein: CASSLVGGRDIQYF.

The CDR3, as DNA: TGTGCCTGGAGTGTAGCACGCGAAAAACTGTTTTTT. Amino acids: CAWSVAREKLFF. The V call is TRBV30, the J call TRBJ1-4; no definite D call. The CDR3 contains 12 residues. The germline CDR1 and CDR2 sequences are GTSNPN and SVGIG (reference sequence). With 0 bases removed from V and 8 bases from J, the gap between germline ends came to 7 bases.

The V gene is TRBV5-1, the J gene TRBJ1-4; D is undetermined. CDR3 length equals 12 residues. CDR1 and CDR2 from the germline V gene are SGHRS and YFSETQ. Trimming left V 4 bases short and J 4 bases short, with 5 bases between. CDR3 sequence: CASSVDNEKLFF. The CDR3 nucleotides read TGCGCCAGCAGCGTAGATAATGAAAAACTGTTTTTT.

V gene TRBV15 combines with J gene TRBJ2-2, with D tentatively TRBD1 (6 bases). This CDR3 spans 15 amino acids. The germline gives CDR1 LNHNV, CDR2 YYDKDF (reference sequence). Trimming removed 5 bases from V and 6 bases from J, with 16 bases in between. The CDR3 nucleotides read TGTGCCACCAGCCTACCCAGACAGGTGGCCGGGGAGCTGTTTTTT. Its protein product is CATSLPRQVAGELFF.